This paragraph reports one T cell receptor (beta chain). This record belongs to a study of blood T cell repertoires in COVID-19. Study as a whole: There were acute and convalescent COVID-19 samples, and they came from the United States, Italy and Spain. Sources were T cells, B-cell-depleted T cells, or PBMCs; the material itself was cDNA or gDNA.

How the authors handled the data: Reference gene primer amplification yielded estimated nucleated cell counts. This table comes from immunoSEQ multiplex PCR, and its TCRdb copy is limited to in-frame clones, with some not included. From that table come the V and J calls and clone size; the DNA was used to work out D and trimming. The sample gives 250,000 to 300,000 clones, about 68% of which show up once; 3.3% is in the top ten. CDR3 length: 13 amino acids. V was clipped by 3 bases and J by 1 base, with 5 bases between them. CDR1 is SEHNR, CDR2 FQNEAQ, per germline (reference sequence). The clonotype was recovered from a woman at least 80 years old with acute or convalescent COVID-19. Sequencing input: peripheral blood. The J gene is TRBJ2-3, the V gene TRBV7-9; D is undetermined. CDR3 amino acids: CASSFRGTDTQYF. The CDR3 DNA reads TGTGCCAGCAGCTTCCGGGGCACAGATACGCAGTATTTT.